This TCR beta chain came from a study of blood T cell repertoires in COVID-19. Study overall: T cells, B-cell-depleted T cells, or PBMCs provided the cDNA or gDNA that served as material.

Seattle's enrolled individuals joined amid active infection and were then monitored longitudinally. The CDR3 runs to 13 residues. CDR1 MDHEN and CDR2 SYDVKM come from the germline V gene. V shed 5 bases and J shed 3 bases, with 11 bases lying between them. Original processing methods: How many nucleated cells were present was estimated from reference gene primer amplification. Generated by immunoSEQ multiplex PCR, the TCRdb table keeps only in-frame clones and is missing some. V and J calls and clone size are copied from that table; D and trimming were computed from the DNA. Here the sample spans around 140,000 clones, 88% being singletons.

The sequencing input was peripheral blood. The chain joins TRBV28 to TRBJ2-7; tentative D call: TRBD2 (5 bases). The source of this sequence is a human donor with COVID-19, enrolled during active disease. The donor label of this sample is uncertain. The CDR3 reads CASSLGIIYEQYF. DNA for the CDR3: TGTGCCAGCAGTCTCGGGATTATCTACGAGCAGTACTTC.